The clone carrying this TCR beta chain appeared a few times. The antigen is unknown. The data were taken from a study of molecular identifiers for immune sequencing clone quantification. The germline V gene has CDR1 LGHNA and CDR2 YNFKEQ. V gave up 4 bases and J gave up 2 bases; unmatched junction bases: 9. The CDR3 loop spans 16 amino acids. General observations from the study: Effector cells had over 98% of their molecules in clones above 20 RNA copies, while naive cells had under 1%. Even with about a million naive cells present, spiked Jurkat TCR RNA from one cell was reportedly detectable.

The bulk TCR libraries were made with methods described before and with listed TCR primers. TCRdb passed the PCR reads through MiXCR, listing each CDR3 protein once. Among about 500,000 distinct CDR3 sequences listed, around 23% were seen once. Sorting recovered naive CD8 T cells on a CD8+CD4-CCR7+CD45RA+ profile. This TCR came from a human donor in good health. Some libraries in this study had Jurkat cell RNA spiked in. The sample taken for sequencing was naive CD8+ T cells from blood, with Jurkat cell RNA spiked in. This sample's subset: FACS-sorted CD8+CD4-CCR7+CD45RA+ naive T cells. V is TRBV4-2 and J is TRBJ1-1; 8 nucleotides agree with TRBD1. CDR3: CASSPYGDRGNTEAFF. The CDR3 coding sequence is TGTGCCAGCAGCCCTTATGGCGACAGGGGAAACACTGAAGCTTTCTTT.